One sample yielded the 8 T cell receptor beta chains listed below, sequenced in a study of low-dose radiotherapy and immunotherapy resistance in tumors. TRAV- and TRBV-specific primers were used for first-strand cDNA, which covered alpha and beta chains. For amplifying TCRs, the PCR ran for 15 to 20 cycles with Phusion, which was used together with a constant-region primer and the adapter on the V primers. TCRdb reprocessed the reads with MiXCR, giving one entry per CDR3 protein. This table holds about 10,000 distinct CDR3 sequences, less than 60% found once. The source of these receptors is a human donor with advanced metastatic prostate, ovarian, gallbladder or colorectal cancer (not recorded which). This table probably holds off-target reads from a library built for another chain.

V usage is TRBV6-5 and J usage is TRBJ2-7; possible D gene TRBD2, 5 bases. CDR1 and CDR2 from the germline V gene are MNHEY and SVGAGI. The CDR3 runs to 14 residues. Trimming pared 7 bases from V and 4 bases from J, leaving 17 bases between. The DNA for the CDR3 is TGTGCCAGCACCCGAAGCGGAATCGGGTACGAGCAGTACTTC. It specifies CASTRSGIGYEQYF.

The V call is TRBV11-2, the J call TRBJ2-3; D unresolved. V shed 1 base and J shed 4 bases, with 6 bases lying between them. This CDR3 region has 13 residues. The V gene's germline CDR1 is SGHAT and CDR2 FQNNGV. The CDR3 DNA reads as TGTGCCAGCAGCTTAGCACACGCAGATACGCAGTATTTT. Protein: CASSLAHADTQYF.

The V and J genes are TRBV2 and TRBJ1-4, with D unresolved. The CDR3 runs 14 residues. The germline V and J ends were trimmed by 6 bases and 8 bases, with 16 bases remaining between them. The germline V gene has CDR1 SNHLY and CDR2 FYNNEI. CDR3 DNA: TGTGCCAGCAGGGACTCGGGTTCTGGGGAAAAACTGTTTTTT. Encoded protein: CASRDSGSGEKLFF.

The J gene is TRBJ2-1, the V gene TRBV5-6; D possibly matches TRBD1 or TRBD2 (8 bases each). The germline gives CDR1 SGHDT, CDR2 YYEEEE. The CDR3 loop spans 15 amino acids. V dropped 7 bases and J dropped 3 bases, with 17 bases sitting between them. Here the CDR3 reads CASGLSGTGYNEQFF. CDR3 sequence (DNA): TGTGCCAGCGGACTTAGCGGGACAGGCTACAATGAGCAGTTCTTC.

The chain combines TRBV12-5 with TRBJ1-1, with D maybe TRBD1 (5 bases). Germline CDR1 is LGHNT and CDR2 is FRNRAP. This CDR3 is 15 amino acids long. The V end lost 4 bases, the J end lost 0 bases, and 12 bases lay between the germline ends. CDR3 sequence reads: CASGSDKVMNTEAFF. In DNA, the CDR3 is TGTGCTAGTGGTTCGGACAAGGTCATGAACACTGAAGCTTTCTTT.

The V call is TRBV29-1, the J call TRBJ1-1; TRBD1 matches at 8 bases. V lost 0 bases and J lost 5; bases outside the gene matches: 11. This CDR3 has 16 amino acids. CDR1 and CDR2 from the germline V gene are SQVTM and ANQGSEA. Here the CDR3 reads CSVEDRGRAPQTEAFF. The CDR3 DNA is TGCAGCGTTGAAGACAGGGGGCGCGCACCCCAGACTGAAGCTTTCTTT.

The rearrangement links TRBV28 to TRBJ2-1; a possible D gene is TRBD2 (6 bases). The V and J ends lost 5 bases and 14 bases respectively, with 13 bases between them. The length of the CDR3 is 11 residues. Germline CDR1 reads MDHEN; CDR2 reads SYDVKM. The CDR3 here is CASSVASVEFF. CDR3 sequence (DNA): TGTGCCAGCAGTGTGGCTAGCGTAGAGTTCTTC.

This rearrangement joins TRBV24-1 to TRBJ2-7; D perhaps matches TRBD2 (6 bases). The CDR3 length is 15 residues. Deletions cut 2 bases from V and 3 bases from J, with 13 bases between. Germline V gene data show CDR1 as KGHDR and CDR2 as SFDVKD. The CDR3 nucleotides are TGTGCCACCAGTGATTCGGCAGGCGGGATCTACGAGCAGTACTTC. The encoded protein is CATSDSAGGIYEQYF.